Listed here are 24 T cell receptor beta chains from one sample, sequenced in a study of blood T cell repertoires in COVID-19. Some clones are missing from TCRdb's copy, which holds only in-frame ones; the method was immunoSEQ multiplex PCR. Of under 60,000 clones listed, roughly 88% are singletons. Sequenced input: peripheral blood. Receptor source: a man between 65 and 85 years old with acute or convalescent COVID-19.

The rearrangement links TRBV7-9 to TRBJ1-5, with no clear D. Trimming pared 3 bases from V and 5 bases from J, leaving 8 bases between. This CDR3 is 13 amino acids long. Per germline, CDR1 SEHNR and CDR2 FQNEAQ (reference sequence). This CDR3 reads CASSFTGDQPQHF. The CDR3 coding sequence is TGTGCCAGCAGCTTTACTGGAGATCAGCCCCAGCATTTT.

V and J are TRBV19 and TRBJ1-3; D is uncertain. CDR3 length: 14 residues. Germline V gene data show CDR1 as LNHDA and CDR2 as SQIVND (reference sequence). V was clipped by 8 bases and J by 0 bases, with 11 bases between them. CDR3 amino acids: CASREQRSGNTIYF. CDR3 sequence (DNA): TGTGCCAGTCGGGAACAACGCTCTGGAAACACCATATATTTT.

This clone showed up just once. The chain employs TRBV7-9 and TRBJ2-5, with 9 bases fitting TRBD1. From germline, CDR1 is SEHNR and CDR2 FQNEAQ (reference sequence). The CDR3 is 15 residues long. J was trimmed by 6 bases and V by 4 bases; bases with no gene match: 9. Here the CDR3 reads CASSSDRGGWKTQYF. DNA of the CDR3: TGTGCCAGCAGCTCGGACAGGGGAGGATGGAAGACCCAGTACTTC.

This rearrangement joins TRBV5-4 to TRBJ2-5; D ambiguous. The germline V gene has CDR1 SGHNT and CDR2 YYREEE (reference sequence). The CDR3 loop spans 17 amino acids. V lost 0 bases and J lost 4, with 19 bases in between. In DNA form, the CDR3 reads TGTGCCAGCAGCTTGGGTCGGCTCGCAGGCTTCGCAGAGACCCAGTACTTC. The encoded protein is CASSLGRLAGFAETQYF.

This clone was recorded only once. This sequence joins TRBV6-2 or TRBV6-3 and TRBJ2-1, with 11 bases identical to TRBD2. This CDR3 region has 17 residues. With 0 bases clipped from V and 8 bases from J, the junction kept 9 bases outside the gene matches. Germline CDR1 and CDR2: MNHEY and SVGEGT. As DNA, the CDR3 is TGTGCCAGCAGTTACTCACGGTTACTAGCGGGGGATCATGAGCAGTTCTTC. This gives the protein CASSYSRLLAGDHEQFF.

The CDR3, as DNA: TGTGCCACCAGTGATCCCAACACGAACAATGAGCAGTTCTTC. Residues: CATSDPNTNNEQFF. The chain couples TRBV24-1 to TRBJ2-1; D call uncertain. Germline V lookup: CDR1 KGHDR, CDR2 SFDVKD. The V end lost 3 bases, the J end lost 5 bases, and 10 bases lay between the germline ends. CDR3 length: 14 residues.

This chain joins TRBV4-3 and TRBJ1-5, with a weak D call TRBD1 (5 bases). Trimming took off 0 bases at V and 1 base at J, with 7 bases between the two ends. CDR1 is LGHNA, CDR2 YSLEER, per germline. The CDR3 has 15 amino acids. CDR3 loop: CASSQDGGSNQPQHF. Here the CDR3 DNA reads TGCGCCAGCAGCCAAGACGGGGGGAGCAATCAGCCCCAGCATTTT.

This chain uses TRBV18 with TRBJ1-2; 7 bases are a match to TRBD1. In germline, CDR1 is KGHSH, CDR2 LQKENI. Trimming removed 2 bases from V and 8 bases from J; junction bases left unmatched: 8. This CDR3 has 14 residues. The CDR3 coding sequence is TGTGCCAGCTCACCAGGTTCAGACAGGGTCGGCTACACCTTC. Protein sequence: CASSPGSDRVGYTF.

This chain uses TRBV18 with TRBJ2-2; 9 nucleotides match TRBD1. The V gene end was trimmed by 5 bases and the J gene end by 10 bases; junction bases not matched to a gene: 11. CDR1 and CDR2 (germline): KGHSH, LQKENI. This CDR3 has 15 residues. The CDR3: CASSTRTGATEELFF. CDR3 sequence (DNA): TGTGCCAGCTCAACGCGGACAGGGGCGACAGAGGAGCTGTTTTTT.

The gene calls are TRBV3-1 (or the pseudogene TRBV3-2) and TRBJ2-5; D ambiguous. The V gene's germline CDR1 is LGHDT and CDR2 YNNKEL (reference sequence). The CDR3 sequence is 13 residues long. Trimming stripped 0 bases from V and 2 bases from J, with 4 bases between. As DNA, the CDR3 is TGTGCCAGCAGCCAAGAGCTACAAGAGACCCAGTACTTC. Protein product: CASSQELQETQYF.

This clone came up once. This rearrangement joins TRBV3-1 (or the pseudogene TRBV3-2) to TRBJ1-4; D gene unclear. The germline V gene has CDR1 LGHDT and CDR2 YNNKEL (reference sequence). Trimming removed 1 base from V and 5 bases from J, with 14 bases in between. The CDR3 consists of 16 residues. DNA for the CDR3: TGTGCCAGCAGCCAAGTAGGAGAGACGCGGAATGAAAAACTGTTTTTT. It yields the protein CASSQVGETRNEKLFF.

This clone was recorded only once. The CDR3 loop is CASSLLGTSGSYEQYF. Written as DNA, the CDR3 is TGTGCCAGCAGTCTCCTCGGGACTAGCGGGAGCTACGAGCAGTACTTC. The chain couples TRBV28 to TRBJ2-7; TRBD2 matches at 14 bases. V trimming: 5 bases; J trimming: 3 bases; junction bases outside the gene matches: 6. Germline V gene lookup returns CDR1 MDHEN and CDR2 SYDVKM. This CDR3 region has 16 residues.

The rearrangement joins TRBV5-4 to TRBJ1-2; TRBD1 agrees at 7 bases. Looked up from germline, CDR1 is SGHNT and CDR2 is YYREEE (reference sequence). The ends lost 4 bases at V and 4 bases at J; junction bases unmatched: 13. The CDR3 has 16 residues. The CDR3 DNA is TGTGCCAGCAGCCCCCCGCAGGGGGGTAATCCCTATGGCTACACCTTC. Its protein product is CASSPPQGGNPYGYTF.

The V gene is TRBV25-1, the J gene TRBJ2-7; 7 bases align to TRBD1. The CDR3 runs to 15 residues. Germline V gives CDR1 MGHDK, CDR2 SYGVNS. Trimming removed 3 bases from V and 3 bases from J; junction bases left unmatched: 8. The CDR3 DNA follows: TGTGCCAGCAGTGACCCCGGGACAGATTTCTACGAGCAGTACTTC. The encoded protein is CASSDPGTDFYEQYF.

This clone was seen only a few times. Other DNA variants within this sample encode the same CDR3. CDR3 nucleotides: TGTGCCAGCGGTACAGGGGGCTATCAGCCCCAGCATTTT. Translating gives CASGTGGYQPQHF. This chain connects TRBV6-5 to TRBJ1-5; 9 bases fit TRBD1. Germline lookup yields CDR1 MNHEY and CDR2 SVGAGI. J lost 5 bases, V lost 8 bases, and 4 bases had no gene match. The CDR3 length is 13 residues.

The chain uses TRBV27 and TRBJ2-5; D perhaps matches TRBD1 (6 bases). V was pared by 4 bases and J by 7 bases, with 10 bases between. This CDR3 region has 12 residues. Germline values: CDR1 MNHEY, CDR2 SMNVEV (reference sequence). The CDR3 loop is CASSSRGGTQYF. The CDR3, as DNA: TGTGCCAGCAGTTCCAGAGGGGGGACCCAGTACTTC.

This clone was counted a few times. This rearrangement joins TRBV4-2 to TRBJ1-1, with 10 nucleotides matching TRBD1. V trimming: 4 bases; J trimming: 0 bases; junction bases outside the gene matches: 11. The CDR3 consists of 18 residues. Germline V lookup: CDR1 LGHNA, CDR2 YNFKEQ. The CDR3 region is CASSPSPGQGILNTEAFF. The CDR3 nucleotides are TGTGCCAGCAGCCCGTCCCCGGGACAGGGGATCCTGAACACTGAAGCTTTCTTT.

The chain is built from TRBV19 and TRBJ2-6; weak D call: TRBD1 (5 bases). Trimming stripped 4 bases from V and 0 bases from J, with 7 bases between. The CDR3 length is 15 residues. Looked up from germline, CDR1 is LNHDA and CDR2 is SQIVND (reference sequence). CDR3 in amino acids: CASSTQGSGANVLTF. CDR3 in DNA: TGTGCCAGTAGTACCCAGGGCTCTGGGGCCAACGTCCTGACTTTC.

CDR3 region: CASSPTGQGAASPLHF. CDR3 DNA: TGTGCCAGCTCACCAACGGGACAGGGGGCAGCTTCACCCCTCCACTTT. The chain combines TRBV18 with TRBJ1-6; 12 bases align to TRBD1. J gave up 9 bases and V 2 bases, and 5 bases lay outside the gene matches. The germline gives CDR1 KGHSH, CDR2 LQKENI. The CDR3 spans 16 residues.

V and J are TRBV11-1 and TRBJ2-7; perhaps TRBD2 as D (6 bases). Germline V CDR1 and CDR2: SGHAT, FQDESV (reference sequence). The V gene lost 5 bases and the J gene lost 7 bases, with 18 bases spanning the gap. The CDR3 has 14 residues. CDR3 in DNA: TGTGCCAGCAGCAAGGATGGACCGGAGGGGGAGCAGTACTTC. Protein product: CASSKDGPEGEQYF.

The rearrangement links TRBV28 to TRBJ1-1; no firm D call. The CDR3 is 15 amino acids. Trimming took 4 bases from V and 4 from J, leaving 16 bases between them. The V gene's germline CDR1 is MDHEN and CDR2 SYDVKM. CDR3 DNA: TGTGCCAGCAGTTCCCTTCGGGGTAGTGTCACTGAAGCTTTCTTT. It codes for CASSSLRGSVTEAFF.

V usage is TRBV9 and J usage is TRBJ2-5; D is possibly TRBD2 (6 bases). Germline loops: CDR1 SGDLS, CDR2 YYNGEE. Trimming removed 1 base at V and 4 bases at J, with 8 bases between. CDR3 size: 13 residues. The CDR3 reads CASSVRGGETQYF. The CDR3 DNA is TGTGCCAGCAGCGTAAGGGGAGGAGAGACCCAGTACTTC.

CDR3 protein: CAWSVNVPGQPQHF. CDR3 coding DNA: TGTGCCTGGAGTGTAAATGTTCCGGGTCAGCCCCAGCATTTT. V and J are TRBV30 and TRBJ1-5, with D unclear. The germline V and J ends were trimmed by 0 bases and 6 bases, with 12 bases remaining between them. Per the germline V gene, CDR1 is GTSNPN and CDR2 is SVGIG (reference sequence). This CDR3 has 14 residues.

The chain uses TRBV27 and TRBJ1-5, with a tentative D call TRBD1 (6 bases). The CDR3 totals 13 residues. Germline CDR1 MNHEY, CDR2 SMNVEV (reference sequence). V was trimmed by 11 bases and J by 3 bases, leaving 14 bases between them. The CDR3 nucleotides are TGTGCCGCTTCGACAGGCTACAATCAGCCCCAGCATTTT. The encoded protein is CAASTGYNQPQHF.